The clone carrying this TCR beta chain was seen a handful of times. The antigen is unknown. V dropped 2 bases and J dropped 3 bases, with 4 bases sitting between them. The CDR3 consists of 12 residues. Germline V gene lookup returns CDR1 MDHEN and CDR2 SYDVKM. The data belong to a study of beta chain features in type 1 diabetes. Study-wide findings and caveats: The study found moderately but significantly shorter TCRB CDR3s in all four CD4+ subsets of Type 1 diabetes patients.

The entirety of the isolated RNA underwent reverse transcription, so expressed TCRB transcripts were sequenced. Clones were read by immunoSEQ multiplex PCR, and TCRdb kept only the in-frame ones, dropping some. The sample has under 350,000 clones, 14% seen once. The sequence was obtained from a man in his thirties or forties with type 1 diabetes. Sequencing used naive CD4+ T cells from blood. The chain has TRBV28 and TRBJ1-1; D unresolved. The CDR3 spells CASSLLYTEAFF. CDR3 nucleotides: TGTGCCAGCAGTTTACTGTACACTGAAGCTTTCTTT.